The 15 T cell receptor beta chains given below trace back to one sample, sequenced in a study of shared T cell receptors in the human thymus. Assay: immunoSEQ multiplex PCR; the TCRdb copy retains only in-frame clones and omits some. Of under 850,000 clones listed, roughly 90% are singletons. The same data also contributed to another study, on human thymus T cells.

The sequenced sample consisted of thymocytes. The receptors stem from a boy under two years old with a congenital heart defect.

This chain joins TRBV20-1 and TRBJ2-1; D gene uncertain. The CDR3 covers 10 residues. CDR1 is DFQATT, CDR2 SNEGSKA, per germline (reference sequence). V was clipped by 3 bases and J by 8 bases, with 5 bases between them. The CDR3 bases are TGCAGTGCTAGTTCTGATGAGCAGTTCTTC. Protein: CSASSDEQFF.

The V call is TRBV11-2, the J call TRBJ2-1; possibly TRBD1 for D (6 bases). Germline assignment: CDR1 SGHAT and CDR2 FQNNGV. This CDR3 spans 17 amino acids. Trimming took 1 base from V and 4 from J, leaving 17 bases between them. The CDR3 sequence: CASSLVRGGFLYNEQFF. In nucleotides, the CDR3 is TGTGCCAGCAGCTTAGTCAGAGGGGGTTTCCTATACAATGAGCAGTTCTTC.

The CDR3 reads CASSIDVTPKGEQYF. CDR3 DNA: TGTGCCAGTAGTATAGATGTGACACCCAAGGGGGAGCAGTACTTC. The rearrangement links TRBV19 to TRBJ2-7, with D perhaps TRBD1 (5 bases). Germline assignment: CDR1 LNHDA and CDR2 SQIVND (reference sequence). Deletions cut 0 bases from V and 7 bases from J, with 16 bases between. The CDR3 is made up of 15 amino acids.

The chain employs TRBV4-2 and TRBJ1-1; tentative D call: TRBD1 (6 bases). Germline V lookup: CDR1 LGHNA, CDR2 YNFKEQ. The length of the CDR3 is 20 residues. Deletions cut 0 bases from V and 1 base from J, with 24 bases between. CDR3 DNA sequence: TGTGCCAGCAGCCAAGATGGTTCACAGGGAAGGGGTCGCGGGAACACTGAAGCTTTCTTT. Amino acid sequence: CASSQDGSQGRGRGNTEAFF.

The CDR3 nucleotides are TGTGCCAGCAGCTTAACGAATCGGGGAGGGACGGGGAACACCGGGGAGCTGTTTTTT. Protein sequence: CASSLTNRGGTGNTGELFF. This chain connects TRBV7-3 to TRBJ2-2, with 7 bases aligning to TRBD2. CDR1 and CDR2 (germline): SGHTA, FQGTGA. The J segment lost 1 base and the V segment lost 0 bases, leaving 11 bases of the junction unmatched. This CDR3 spans 19 amino acids.

The chain employs TRBV6-5 and TRBJ2-7; 8 bases are shared with TRBD2. This CDR3 is built from 16 residues. CDR1 MNHEY and CDR2 SVGAGI come from the germline V gene. V was pared by 0 bases and J by 6 bases, with 10 bases of the junction left unmatched. The CDR3 DNA is TGTGCCAGCAGTTACTCGAGGCGGCTAGCGGGCGGCGAGCAGTACTTC. Protein: CASSYSRRLAGGEQYF.

V usage is TRBV23-1 and J usage is TRBJ1-1, with 9 bases aligning to TRBD1. Being an ORF, TRBV23-1 has a function that is uncertain. The CDR3 is 15 amino acids. J lost 3 bases, V lost 3 bases, and 5 bases had no gene match. The CDR3 is CASSHPQGADTEAFF. The CDR3 nucleotides read TGCGCCAGCAGTCATCCACAGGGGGCTGACACTGAAGCTTTCTTT.

This clone was detected only once. V usage is TRBV19 and J usage is TRBJ2-7, with 9 bases that match TRBD1. The CDR3 is made up of 17 amino acids. With 4 bases clipped from V and 0 bases from J, the junction kept 10 bases outside the gene matches. Germline CDR1 reads LNHDA; CDR2 reads SQIVND (reference sequence). The CDR3 loop is CASSKAGQGCSSYEQYF. Here the CDR3 DNA reads TGTGCCAGTAGTAAGGCGGGACAGGGTTGTAGCTCCTACGAGCAGTACTTC. Combining the CDR3 with reference TRBV19 and TRBJ2-7 gives the whole variable domain DGGITQSPKYLFRKEGQNVTLSCEQNLNHDAMYWYRQDPGQGLRLIYYSQIVNDFQKGDIAEGYSVSREKKESFPLTVTSAQKNPTAFYLCASSKAGQGCSSYEQYFGPGTRLTVT.

The CDR3 loop reads CASSLDEAQATGELFF. The CDR3 nucleotides read TGTGCCAGCAGCCTCGACGAGGCCCAAGCCACCGGGGAGCTGTTTTTT. J is TRBJ2-2 and V is TRBV11-2; D is undetermined. Trimming removed 5 bases from V and 4 bases from J, with 17 bases in between. CDR3 size: 16 residues. Germline CDR1 SGHAT, CDR2 FQNNGV.

The V gene is TRBV28, the J gene TRBJ2-4; the D gene is possibly TRBD1 (5 bases). Trimming shortened V by 6 bases and J by 3 bases, and 12 bases separated the two germline ends. Looked up from germline, CDR1 is MDHEN and CDR2 is SYDVKM. This CDR3 contains 14 residues. CDR3 loop: CASRKDSLKNIQYF. In nucleotides, the CDR3 is TGTGCCAGCAGAAAAGACAGCCTCAAAAACATTCAGTACTTC.

The chain has TRBV5-1 and TRBJ2-3, with TRBD2 identical over 9 bases. Per germline, CDR1 SGHRS and CDR2 YFSETQ. The CDR3 sequence is 16 residues long. With 4 bases clipped from V and 0 bases from J, the junction kept 6 bases outside the gene matches. CDR3 sequence reads: CASSQGLAPSTDTQYF. CDR3 DNA sequence: TGCGCCAGCAGCCAAGGACTAGCGCCTAGCACAGATACGCAGTATTTT. Together with reference TRBV5-1 and TRBJ2-3, the CDR3 gives the full variable domain: KAGVTQTPRYLIKTRGQQVTLSCSPISGHRSVSWYQQTPGQGLQFLFEYFSETQRNKGNFPGRFSGRQFSNSRSEMNVSTLELGDSALYLCASSQGLAPSTDTQYFGPGTRLTVL.

The chain carries TRBV7-2 and TRBJ2-1, with D maybe TRBD2 (6 bases). The germline V and J ends were trimmed by 3 bases and 5 bases, with 14 bases remaining between them. The length of the CDR3 is 15 residues. Per the germline V gene, CDR1 is SGHTA and CDR2 is FQGNSA. The CDR3 DNA follows: TGTGCCAGCAGCTTGGTGCGGGACCTCGACAATGAGCAGTTCTTC. Translation gives CASSLVRDLDNEQFF.

This rearrangement joins TRBV11-2 to TRBJ2-5; D is perhaps TRBD2 (6 bases). The CDR3 consists of 15 residues. The germline CDR1 and CDR2 sequences are SGHAT and FQNNGV. V was shortened by 2 bases and J by 2 bases, with 12 bases between the two germline ends. The DNA of the CDR3 is TGTGCCAGCAGCTTATTCGACGGGGGACAAGAGACCCAGTACTTC. Its translation: CASSLFDGGQETQYF. The full variable domain, with the rest looked up from reference TRBV11-2 and TRBJ2-5, is EAGVAQSPRYKIIEKRQSVAFWCNPISGHATLYWYQQILGQGPKLLIQFQNNGVVDDSQLPKDRFSAERLKGVDSTLKIQPAKLEDSAVYLCASSLFDGGQETQYFGPGTRLLVL.

This clone appeared a single time. This CDR3 is also generated by other DNA sequences in the sample. V is TRBV4-3 and J is TRBJ2-1; 8 bases align to TRBD2. V lost 1 base to trimming and J lost 0 bases; unmatched junction nucleotides: 8. Germline lookup yields CDR1 LGHNA and CDR2 YSLEER. This CDR3 has 18 amino acids. The CDR3: CASSQALLAASSYNEQFF. DNA for the CDR3: TGCGCCAGCAGCCAAGCCTTACTAGCGGCCAGCTCCTACAATGAGCAGTTCTTC.

The chain employs TRBV28 and TRBJ2-7, with TRBD1 matching 9 bases. This CDR3 comprises 16 residues. Germline V gene lookup returns CDR1 MDHEN and CDR2 SYDVKM. J was trimmed by 4 bases and V by 6 bases; bases with no gene match: 13. The CDR3 DNA reads TGTGCCAGCAGACGCCCGGGACAGGGCAAATCGTACGAGCAGTACTTC. Translated: CASRRPGQGKSYEQYF.